These 18 T cell receptor beta chains were all obtained from the same sample, sequenced in a study of shared clonotypes between healthy human individuals. Assay: immunoSEQ multiplex PCR; the TCRdb copy retains only in-frame clones and omits some. The sample holds 2,500,000 or so clones, roughly 92% seen once. Sequences were obtained from naive CD4+ T cells sorted from blood. Stated subset: CD45RA+ positively selected. All receptors come from a man between 18 and 35 years old in good health.

The chain couples TRBV6-4 to TRBJ2-5; 8 nucleotides align to TRBD1. The CDR3 extends over 15 amino acids. J lost 9 bases, V lost 5 bases, and 14 bases had no gene match. Germline V CDR1 and CDR2: MRHNA, SNTAGT. DNA for the CDR3: TGTGCCAGCAGTAACCGGACAGGGCTGGATGTGTCCCAGTACTTC. Its translation is CASSNRTGLDVSQYF.

The chain is built from TRBV19 and TRBJ1-6; D might be TRBD1 (5 bases). The germline gives CDR1 LNHDA, CDR2 SQIVND (reference sequence). V shed 3 bases and J shed 6 bases, with 12 bases lying between them. The CDR3 runs to 15 residues. The CDR3 region is CASSIQGVSNSPLHF. The CDR3 DNA reads as TGTGCCAGTAGTATCCAGGGAGTCAGTAATTCACCCCTCCACTTT.

The genes are TRBV9 and TRBJ1-2; D might be TRBD1 (5 bases). CDR3 length: 14 residues. V gave up 0 bases and J gave up 0 bases, with 6 bases separating them. CDR1 is SGDLS and CDR2 is YYNGEE in the germline V gene. The CDR3 region is CASSVDRTNYGYTF. DNA for the CDR3: TGTGCCAGCAGCGTAGACAGGACTAACTATGGCTACACCTTC.

A remark on this clone: The same CDR3 can be traced to other DNA sequences in this sample. In DNA form, the CDR3 reads TGTGCCAGCAGCCCTTTGCGGAACACTGAAGCTTTCTTT. Its translation is CASSPLRNTEAFF. The chain is built from TRBV2 and TRBJ1-1, with D hard to call. The V and J ends lost 6 bases and 1 base respectively, with 9 bases between them. This CDR3 is 13 amino acids long. Germline V gene lookup returns CDR1 SNHLY and CDR2 FYNNEI. The full variable domain, its missing parts supplied by reference TRBV2 and TRBJ1-1, is EPEVTQTPSHQVTQMGQEVILRCVPISNHLYFYWYRQILGQKVEFLVSFYNNEISEKSEIFDDQFSVERPDGSNFTLKIRSTKLEDSAMYFCASSPLRNTEAFFGQGTRLTVV.

The genes are TRBV7-9 and TRBJ1-3; TRBD1 is a possible D gene (6 bases). CDR3 length equals 15 residues. V was cut by 4 bases and J by 1 base, with 11 bases left in between. The germline gives CDR1 SEHNR, CDR2 FQNEAQ (reference sequence). CDR3 protein: CASSSQGVSGNTIYF. For the CDR3, the DNA is TGTGCCAGCAGCTCACAGGGAGTTTCTGGAAACACCATATATTTT. Full variable domain (missing parts from reference TRBV7-9 and TRBJ1-3): DTGVSQNPRHKITKRGQNVTFRCDPISEHNRLYWYRQTLGQGPEFLTYFQNEAQLEKSRLLSDRFSAERPKGSFSTLEIQRTEQGDSAMYLCASSSQGVSGNTIYFGEGSWLTVV.

V and J are TRBV2 and TRBJ2-5; D remains ambiguous. The CDR3 spans 13 residues. The V and J ends lost 3 bases and 4 bases respectively, with 9 bases between them. Germline lookup yields CDR1 SNHLY and CDR2 FYNNEI. The CDR3 nucleotides are TGTGCCAGCAGTGACCGAAGGAGAGAGACCCAGTACTTC. Residues: CASSDRRRETQYF.

This clone was detected a few times. The chain has TRBV30 and TRBJ1-1; D unresolved. Germline assignment: CDR1 GTSNPN and CDR2 SVGIG (reference sequence). Trimming pared 0 bases from V and 6 bases from J, leaving 5 bases between. The CDR3 loop spans 11 amino acids. The CDR3 DNA sequence: TGTGCCTGGAGTGTACTGTCTGAAGCTTTCTTT. This sequence encodes CAWSVLSEAFF.

To note about this clone: The sample contains more than one DNA sequence encoding this CDR3. This chain uses TRBV27 with TRBJ1-2, with D maybe TRBD1 (6 bases). The V gene lost 4 bases and the J gene lost 8 bases, with 11 bases spanning the gap. Looked up from germline, CDR1 is MNHEY and CDR2 is SMNVEV (reference sequence). This CDR3 is 12 amino acids long. The CDR3 bases are TGTGCCAGCAGTTCACCAGGGGAAGGCTACACCTTC. It is translated as CASSSPGEGYTF.

Here the CDR3 reads CASSTDYLYNEQFF. As DNA, the CDR3 is TGTGCCAGCAGTACGGACTACTTATACAATGAGCAGTTCTTC. The chain has TRBV25-1 and TRBJ2-1, with D maybe TRBD2 (6 bases). This CDR3 is built from 14 residues. V lost 5 bases and J lost 4, with 12 bases in between. In germline, CDR1 is MGHDK, CDR2 SYGVNS.

The sample holds one count of this clone. The gene calls are TRBV28 and TRBJ2-7; 8 bases align to TRBD2. V was pared by 7 bases and J by 5 bases, with 13 bases of the junction left unmatched. CDR1 is MDHEN and CDR2 is SYDVKM in the germline V gene. CDR3 length: 15 residues. CDR3 in amino acids: CASTLGRGGYDEQYF. In DNA form, the CDR3 reads TGTGCCAGCACCTTGGGCCGGGGGGGCTACGACGAGCAGTACTTC.

This chain connects TRBV6-5 to TRBJ2-2; TRBD1 matches at 8 bases. The junction had 8 bases not matched to a gene; V was cut back by 6 bases and J by 5 bases. Per the germline V gene, CDR1 is MNHEY and CDR2 is SVGAGI. CDR3 length: 15 amino acids. CDR3 coding DNA: TGTGCCAGCAGACTAGGGACAGGAGGAACCGGGGAGCTGTTTTTT. Amino acid sequence: CASRLGTGGTGELFF.

The rearrangement uses TRBV5-1 and TRBJ1-5; perhaps TRBD1 as D (6 bases). From germline, CDR1 is SGHRS and CDR2 YFSETQ. CDR3 size: 14 residues. V was clipped by 4 bases and J by 3 bases, with 11 bases between them. The CDR3 spells CASSPGALNQPQHF. The CDR3, as DNA: TGCGCCAGCAGCCCGGGGGCACTCAATCAGCCCCAGCATTTT.

The rearrangement joins TRBV6-6 to TRBJ2-7; 8 bases map to TRBD2. With 0 bases clipped from V and 5 bases from J, the junction kept 3 bases outside the gene matches. Per germline, CDR1 MNHNY and CDR2 SVGAGI (reference sequence). The CDR3 sequence is 14 residues long. The CDR3 DNA reads as TGTGCCAGCAGTTACTCCACTAGCGGAAACGAGCAGTACTTC. Translated, it gives CASSYSTSGNEQYF.

V and J are TRBV28 and TRBJ2-6; D is possibly TRBD1 (5 bases). Germline CDR1 MDHEN, CDR2 SYDVKM. This CDR3 has 18 residues. Trimming cost V 3 bases and J 0 bases, with 15 bases left between them. The CDR3 DNA reads as TGTGCCAGCAGTTTGGCTTCAGGGTTCCCCTCTGGGGCCAACGTCCTGACTTTC. This translates into CASSLASGFPSGANVLTF.

V usage is TRBV28 and J usage is TRBJ2-7; D unresolved. Germline V gives CDR1 MDHEN, CDR2 SYDVKM. The CDR3 runs 11 residues. Trimming stripped 7 bases from V and 3 bases from J, with 7 bases between. The CDR3 nucleotides read TGTGCCAGCACACGAGACTACGAGCAGTACTTC. It is translated as CASTRDYEQYF.

V is TRBV2 and J is TRBJ2-4, with 10 bases lining up with TRBD2. Germline assignment: CDR1 SNHLY and CDR2 FYNNEI. With V trimmed by 2 bases and J by 0 bases, 4 bases remained unmatched. The length of the CDR3 is 17 residues. CDR3: CASSESKREGAKNIQYF. The CDR3 nucleotides read TGTGCCAGCAGTGAAAGTAAGCGGGAGGGAGCCAAAAACATTCAGTACTTC.

The rearrangement uses TRBV6-5 and TRBJ2-3; D uncertain. Germline lookup yields CDR1 MNHEY and CDR2 SVGAGI. Trimming cost V 5 bases and J 8 bases, with 17 bases left between them. CDR3 size: 14 residues. CDR3 amino acids: CASSNALRLGTQYF. DNA for the CDR3: TGTGCCAGCAGTAATGCCCTCCGGCTAGGTACGCAGTATTTT.

This chain links TRBV6-1 with TRBJ1-5; 10 bases line up with TRBD1. The CDR3 consists of 15 residues. Per the germline V gene, CDR1 is MNHNS and CDR2 is SASEGT. Unmatched junction bases numbered 6, after V lost 5 bases and J lost 5 bases. This CDR3 reads CASSNPGQGYQPQHF. The CDR3, as DNA: TGTGCCAGCAGTAATCCGGGACAGGGGTATCAGCCCCAGCATTTT.